These 21 T cell receptor beta chains share one sample of origin, sequenced in a study of T-cell reconstitution after alpha-beta-depleted transplantation in children. Unique molecular identifiers were incorporated into the prepared TCRbeta library. TCRdb recomputed calls from the PCR reads with MiXCR, one row per CDR3 protein. In the table there are 250,000 or so distinct CDR3 sequences, roughly a quarter of which are singletons. The material was PBMCs, mostly from graft donor cells, obtained 360 days after TCRalphabeta/CD19-depleted stem cell transplant. Source of these receptors: a female patient between 2 and 10 years old who had a stem cell transplant for congenital amegakaryocytic thrombocytopenia, so the T cells may come from the graft donor.

This clonotype showed up just a few times. This rearrangement joins TRBV6-5 to TRBJ1-1; D is ambiguous. Germline CDR1 reads MNHEY; CDR2 reads SVGAGI. The CDR3 runs to 16 residues. Trimming pared 0 bases from V and 3 bases from J, leaving 14 bases between. The CDR3 sequence is CASSYSGWDPDTEAFF. The DNA of the CDR3 is TGTGCCAGCAGTTACTCCGGGTGGGATCCAGACACTGAAGCTTTCTTT.

The chain is built from TRBV14 and TRBJ1-5; D remains unclear. The CDR3 extends over 15 amino acids. Germline assignment: CDR1 SGHDN and CDR2 FVKESK. V lost 1 base and J lost 4, with 11 bases in between. The CDR3 DNA sequence: TGTGCCAGCAGCCAAGTCTACACGGCAAATCAGCCCCAGCATTTT. It specifies CASSQVYTANQPQHF.

This chain joins TRBV28 and TRBJ2-1; 7 bases map to TRBD2. The CDR3 is 15 amino acids. Trimming took 7 bases from V and 5 from J; bases not matched to a gene: 11. The germline V gene encodes CDR1 MDHEN and CDR2 SYDVKM. CDR3 sequence (DNA): TGTGCCAGCACGGTGGGTAGCGGGTTTAACAATGAGCAGTTCTTC. It translates to CASTVGSGFNNEQFF.

The rearrangement joins TRBV29-1 to TRBJ1-2, with 7 positions matching TRBD1. Germline-derived CDR1 and CDR2 are SQVTM and ANQGSEA. This CDR3 has 13 amino acids. The V and J ends lost 6 bases and 3 bases, in that order; junction bases with no gene match: 7. CDR3 sequence (DNA): TGCAGCGTCGCAATGGACAGGTACTATGGCTACACCTTC. Translated, it gives CSVAMDRYYGYTF. Using reference TRBV29-1 and TRBJ1-2 for the parts outside the CDR3, the full variable domain is SAVISQKPSRDICQRGTSLTIQCQVDSQVTMMFWYRQQPGQSLTLIATANQGSEATYESGFVIDKFPISRPNLTFSTLTVSNMSPEDSSIYLCSVAMDRYYGYTFGSGTRLTVV.

This chain uses TRBV20-1 with TRBJ2-3; a possible D gene is TRBD2 (6 bases). Germline V gene data show CDR1 as DFQATT and CDR2 as SNEGSKA (reference sequence). Trimming pared 3 bases from V and 8 bases from J, leaving 18 bases between. The CDR3 extends over 14 amino acids. CDR3 protein: CSARLARGLSTQYF. The CDR3 nucleotides read TGCAGTGCTAGGCTAGCGAGAGGGTTGAGTACGCAGTATTTT.

Written as DNA, the CDR3 is TGTGCCAGCAGCCAAGATACGGGGGACACTGAAGCTTTCTTT. Residues: CASSQDTGDTEAFF. The chain couples TRBV4-2 to TRBJ1-1; a weak D match, TRBD1 (5 bases). CDR1 and CDR2 (germline): LGHNA, YNFKEQ. The CDR3 is 14 residues long. Deletions cut 0 bases from V and 3 bases from J, with 8 bases between.

This clonotype showed up just a few times. CDR3 loop: CASSKNKPGYEQYF. The CDR3 nucleotides read TGTGCCAGCAGCAAAAATAAACCGGGCTACGAGCAGTACTTC. The V gene is TRBV11-2, the J gene TRBJ2-7; D uncertain. The V end lost 5 bases, the J end lost 3 bases, and 14 bases lay between the germline ends. This CDR3 region has 14 residues. Germline assignment: CDR1 SGHAT and CDR2 FQNNGV.

This clonotype appeared a few times. The DNA for the CDR3 is TGTGCCAGCAGTGGGAAGGGACAGGGGTGGTGGACTGAAGCTTTCTTT. Translated: CASSGKGQGWWTEAFF. V is TRBV12-3 or TRBV12-4 and J is TRBJ1-1; 10 nucleotides align to TRBD1. Trimming took 5 bases from V and 5 from J; bases not matched to a gene: 11. The CDR3 contains 16 residues.

The chain has TRBV2 and TRBJ2-3, with D tentatively TRBD2 (5 bases). The V end was cut by 10 bases, the J end by 4 bases, with 18 bases between. CDR1 is SNHLY and CDR2 is FYNNEI in the germline V gene. This CDR3 region has 14 residues. DNA for the CDR3: TGTGCCACCAGCCAGCTAGCTGCTGCAGATACGCAGTATTTT. The encoded protein is CATSQLAAADTQYF.

This clonotype was seen a handful of times. The chain links TRBV20-1 to TRBJ2-7, with TRBD2 as a possible D gene (6 bases). With 6 bases removed from V and 2 bases from J, the gap between germline ends came to 20 bases. The CDR3 consists of 15 residues. Germline V gene sequence: CDR1 DFQATT, CDR2 SNEGSKA (reference sequence). CDR3 sequence: CSARRWGVKAYEQYF. In nucleotides, the CDR3 is TGCAGTGCCCGCCGGTGGGGGGTAAAAGCCTACGAGCAGTACTTC.

This clonotype was found a few times. The chain carries TRBV2 and TRBJ1-1, with D possibly matching TRBD1 (5 bases). The germline gives CDR1 SNHLY, CDR2 FYNNEI. V lost 2 bases, J lost 10 bases, and 11 bases lay in between. This CDR3 spans 12 amino acids. CDR3 region: CASSENGGAAFF. Written as DNA, the CDR3 is TGTGCCAGCAGTGAAAATGGGGGAGCAGCTTTCTTT.

The rearrangement uses TRBV20-1 and TRBJ2-1; 7 bases agree with TRBD2. Germline V gene data show CDR1 as DFQATT and CDR2 as SNEGSKA (reference sequence). This CDR3 comprises 12 residues. The ends lost 7 bases at V and 4 bases at J; junction bases unmatched: 4. The CDR3 spells CSVPGGYNEQFF. The CDR3 DNA reads as TGCAGTGTTCCCGGGGGGTACAATGAGCAGTTCTTC.

The genes are TRBV7-9 and TRBJ1-4; D gene unclear. Between the trimmed V and J ends, which lost 7 bases and 8 bases, there was a span of 14 bases. The CDR3 has 13 residues. Germline-derived CDR1 and CDR2 are SEHNR and FQNEAQ (reference sequence). This CDR3 reads CASTLGRAEKLFF. DNA for the CDR3: TGTGCCAGCACCTTGGGCCGTGCAGAAAAACTGTTTTTT.

This clonotype has at least ten counts. The chain employs TRBV25-1 and TRBJ2-5; possible D gene TRBD2, 5 bases. The CDR3 sequence is 13 residues long. Germline assignment: CDR1 MGHDK and CDR2 SYGVNS. Trimming shortened V by 4 bases and J by 2 bases, and 8 bases separated the two germline ends. CDR3 DNA: TGTGCCAGCAGTGGAGCGGCTCAAGAGACCCAGTACTTC. This translates into CASSGAAQETQYF.

This clonotype was seen repeatedly, ten times or more. The chain uses TRBV5-1 and TRBJ2-1; tentative D call: TRBD1 (6 bases). The germline gives CDR1 SGHRS, CDR2 YFSETQ. The CDR3 runs to 15 residues. Between the trimmed V and J ends, which lost 1 base and 8 bases, there was a span of 16 bases. CDR3 region: CASSLPLQGSDEQFF. In DNA form, the CDR3 reads TGCGCCAGCAGCTTGCCGTTACAGGGTTCAGATGAGCAGTTCTTC.

This clonotype has a handful of counts. The chain has TRBV18 and TRBJ2-5; the D is unclear. Germline V CDR1 and CDR2: KGHSH, LQKENI. Trimming left V 3 bases short and J 1 base short, with 6 bases between. CDR3 size: 13 residues. CDR3 in amino acids: CASSPGFQETQYF. Here the CDR3 DNA reads TGTGCCAGCTCACCGGGATTCCAAGAGACCCAGTACTTC. The whole variable domain, remainder taken from reference TRBV18 and TRBJ2-5, is NAGVMQNPRHLVRRRGQEARLRCSPMKGHSHVYWYRQLPEEGLKFMVYLQKENIIDESGMPKERFSAEFPKEGPSILRIQQVVRGDSAAYFCASSPGFQETQYFGPGTRLLVL.

The rearrangement joins TRBV4-1 to TRBJ2-2; TRBD2 matches at 7 bases. V lost 0 bases to trimming and J lost 1 base; unmatched junction nucleotides: 5. The V gene's germline CDR1 is MGHRA and CDR2 YSYEKL. The CDR3 spans 17 residues. Here the CDR3 DNA reads TGCGCCAGCAGCCAAGATTGGCTAGCGGAGAACACCGGGGAGCTGTTTTTT. It encodes CASSQDWLAENTGELFF.

This clonotype was counted only a few times. The rearrangement uses TRBV20-1 and TRBJ2-7; D is ambiguous. This CDR3 region has 13 residues. Germline assignment: CDR1 DFQATT and CDR2 SNEGSKA (reference sequence). Trimming shortened V by 7 bases and J by 0 bases, and 13 bases separated the two germline ends. The CDR3 sequence: CSEGAPSSYEQYF. As DNA, the CDR3 is TGCAGTGAGGGCGCCCCGAGCTCCTACGAGCAGTACTTC.

The genes are TRBV28 and TRBJ2-5, with D perhaps matching TRBD2 (6 bases). This CDR3 is built from 20 residues. Germline CDR1 and CDR2: MDHEN and SYDVKM. V lost 5 bases and J lost 0, with 28 bases in between. The CDR3 bases are TGTGCCAGCAGTACCCGCGGGGCCCTGGTACACATCCTGTACCAAGAGACCCAGTACTTC. Its translation is CASSTRGALVHILYQETQYF.

In this sample, this clonotype turned up a few times. The gene calls are TRBV28 and TRBJ2-1, with 8 bases identical to TRBD2. The J segment lost 3 bases and the V segment lost 11 bases, leaving 6 bases of the junction unmatched. The CDR3 runs to 13 residues. From germline, CDR1 is MDHEN and CDR2 SYDVKM. The CDR3 is CAHTSGYYNEQFF. As DNA, the CDR3 is TGTGCCCACACTAGCGGTTACTACAATGAGCAGTTCTTC.

This clonotype was seen only a few times. This chain links TRBV6-1 with TRBJ2-2, with D maybe TRBD2 (7 bases). V lost 8 bases and J 6 bases, leaving 19 bases between the germline ends. This CDR3 has 15 amino acids. Germline assignment: CDR1 MNHNS and CDR2 SASEGT. The CDR3 spells CASDIGGGAAGELFF. In DNA form, the CDR3 reads TGTGCCAGCGATATTGGAGGGGGGGCGGCCGGGGAGCTGTTTTTT.